The sequence of this T cell receptor (beta chain) was determined in a study of CD8 T cells in ankylosing spondylitis. Study results and limitations: Typical of ankylosing spondylitis blood, it appeared, was a TCR beta motif of under 10 highly homologous variants. In the blood and synovial fluid of reactive arthritis, some motif variants had been previously reported.

5'-RACE, quantitative and with molecular barcodes, yielded the TCR beta libraries. MiXCR, run by TCRdb on the 5' RACE reads, gives a single entry per CDR3 protein. This sample has about 700,000 distinct CDR3 sequences, with around a fifth found just once. Regarding this clonotype: Its antigen is unidentified.

The J segment lost 5 bases and the V segment lost 2 bases, leaving 4 bases of the junction unmatched. CDR3 length: 15 residues. From germline, CDR1 is MNHEY and CDR2 SVGAGI. Specimen: blood, either unsorted or a sorted T cell fraction (not recorded which). V and J are TRBV6-5 and TRBJ2-7, with 12 bases aligning to TRBD2. The origin of this receptor is a male donor with ankylosing spondylitis. The CDR3 DNA reads TGTGCCAGCAGTTACCCGACTAGCGGGAGAGACGAGCAGTACTTC. Amino acid sequence: CASSYPTSGRDEQYF.